This section outlines one TCR beta chain sequence together with its context. No cognate antigen has been identified for it. No base quality values were provided; no much bigger clone lies one nucleotide off. The sample comes from a study of cytomegalovirus exposure and HLA in healthy donors (dated by TCRdb to about 2017). A note on the overall study: A later analysis indicated that the 120 validation repertoires were generated on the platform also employed for the approximately 700 repertoires of the first cohort. The aim of the study was to test whether cataloging public T cell receptors could identify signatures of past pathogen exposure. A separate validation cohort of approximately 130 different subjects was used in addition to the roughly 670-subject first cohort. To predict cytomegalovirus infection status, the study combined high-throughput TCR immunosequencing, statistical association of individual TCRs with disease status, and machine learning. The investigation overall reported the following: The classifier was reported to diagnose cytomegalovirus status with high specificity and sensitivity in both the original and validation cohorts. According to the authors, the approach could potentially be generalized to other disease states and immunological phenotypes. Of the cluster scores, roughly 95% were above 0 in a later analysis, which found that TCRs clustered in the first cohort also tended to co-occur in the 90 to 150 validation repertoires. In vitro tests confirmed that a few of the cytomegalovirus-associated TCR beta chains recognize cytomegalovirus antigens. The study listed 150 to 200 TCR beta chains as associated with cytomegalovirus. Across donors, most TCR sequences were observed very rarely, whereas some public TCRs were present in many individuals. All 120 or so repertoires were used to score co-occurrence in the validation cohort in a later analysis, because that analysis had no HLA typing for the cohort.

Library construction relied on the immunoSEQ multiplex PCR assay. The study's processing was this. To diagnose cytomegalovirus status from the catalog of TCR beta chain sequences, a statistical classification framework was built. TCRdb retrieved this table from immuneACCESS and kept in-frame rearrangements only. Not all clones are present; in checked studies, unresolved V genes account for under half, and no reason is known for the remainder. The DNA gave D and trimming, while V, J and clone size come from that table. The sample records fewer than 75,000 clones, 94% of which are singletons. Under 2% of the sample is in the top ten clones. Donors formed part of the validation cohort, which comprised 120 or so subjects and was distinct from the first cohort of several hundred subjects. CDR3 length: 13 amino acids, cysteine to phenylalanine. The DNA shown is the 39-base CDR3, in frame from base 1. CDR1 and CDR2 are drawn from the germline V gene (reference sequence): LNHDA, SQIVND. V has 8 bases trimmed and J has 4 bases trimmed; junction bases matching no gene number 4.

The sequenced material came from PBMCs. The sequence was obtained from a young woman in good health and CMV-seropositive. The sequence links TRBV19 to TRBJ1-1, with 10 bases aligning to TRBD1. At the DNA level, the sequence is TGTGCCAGTCAGACAGGGGGCTTCACTGAAGCTTTCTTT. Its translation reads: CASQTGGFTEAFF.